The 21 T cell receptor beta chains listed next were all sequenced from one sample in a study of T cells in Graves' hyperthyroidism and ophthalmopathy. TCR beta CDR3 sequences were amplified from RNA transcripts. First-round RT-PCR of the TCR CDR3 relied on the HTBI primer set. TCRdb redid the calling of the multiplex PCR reads with MiXCR, one entry per CDR3 protein. This sample has about 560,000 distinct CDR3 sequences, with roughly a sixth found just once. Sequencing used blood. These receptors all stem from a woman between 18 and 29 years old with Graves' hyperthyroidism.

This clonotype showed up just a few times. The chain carries TRBV5-1 and TRBJ1-4; 9 bases agree with TRBD1. This CDR3 has 16 residues. Per germline, CDR1 SGHRS and CDR2 YFSETQ. The V segment lost 5 bases and the J segment 3 bases; nucleotides outside the gene matches: 8. DNA of the CDR3: TGCGCCAGCAGATCCGGGACAGGGAAAGCTAATGAAAAACTGTTTTTT. It yields the protein CASRSGTGKANEKLFF.

CDR3 nucleotide sequence: TGTGCCAGCAGAATTACTAGCGGGGGCCGTCCCGGCACAGATACGCAGTATTTT. Residues: CASRITSGGRPGTDTQYF. V is TRBV12-3 or TRBV12-4 and J is TRBJ2-3, with 11 bases matching TRBD2. Trimming at V came to 6 bases and at J to 1 base, leaving 12 bases not matched to a gene. There are 18 residues in the CDR3.

This clonotype was counted many times. The chain recombines TRBV12-3 or TRBV12-4 with TRBJ1-1; a weak D match, TRBD1 (5 bases). This CDR3 is built from 19 residues. The V end lost 7 bases, the J end lost 0 bases, and 27 bases lay between the germline ends. The CDR3: CASTSGSAGRYSMNTEAFF. The CDR3 DNA sequence: TGTGCCAGCACATCTGGTTCGGCAGGGCGGTATTCCATGAACACTGAAGCTTTCTTT.

This clonotype was observed at least ten times. The chain is built from TRBV29-1 and TRBJ2-5, with TRBD2 as a possible D gene (6 bases). Deletions cut 4 bases from V and 5 bases from J, with 20 bases between. This CDR3 region has 15 residues. The germline CDR1 and CDR2 sequences are SQVTM and ANQGSEA. CDR3 loop: CSVVGGTGVGETQYF. The DNA of the CDR3 is TGCAGCGTTGTCGGCGGCACGGGGGTAGGTGAGACCCAGTACTTC. The full variable domain, with the rest looked up from reference TRBV29-1 and TRBJ2-5, is SAVISQKPSRDICQRGTSLTIQCQVDSQVTMMFWYRQQPGQSLTLIATANQGSEATYESGFVIDKFPISRPNLTFSTLTVSNMSPEDSSIYLCSVVGGTGVGETQYFGPGTRLLVL.

The table lists this clonotype with many counts. The CDR3 nucleotides read TGCAGTGCTAGAGATAGTAATGAGCAGTTCTTC. The encoded protein is CSARDSNEQFF. The rearrangement links TRBV20-1 to TRBJ2-1; D is unresolved. The CDR3 is made up of 11 amino acids. With 0 bases removed from V and 7 bases from J, the gap between germline ends came to 4 bases. Germline V gives CDR1 DFQATT, CDR2 SNEGSKA (reference sequence).

This clonotype appeared many times. The chain carries TRBV7-8 and TRBJ1-4, with D perhaps matching TRBD1 (5 bases). The CDR3 covers 14 residues. In germline, CDR1 is SGHVS, CDR2 FQNEAQ. The V end lost 5 bases, the J end lost 5 bases, and 12 bases lay between the germline ends. The CDR3 coding sequence is TGTGCCAGCAGCGCCAAGACAGCAAATGAAAAACTGTTTTTT. Amino acids: CASSAKTANEKLFF. Using reference TRBV7-8 and TRBJ1-4 for the parts outside the CDR3, the full variable domain is GAGVSQSPRYKVAKRGQDVALRCDPISGHVSLFWYQQALGQGPEFLTYFQNEAQLDKSGLPSDRFFAERPEGSVSTLKIQRTQQEDSAVYLCASSAKTANEKLFFGSGTQLSVL.

This clonotype has at least ten counts. This chain uses TRBV6-6 with TRBJ1-2, with D possibly being TRBD1 (5 bases). CDR3 size: 14 residues. Germline-derived CDR1 and CDR2 are MNHNY and SVGAGI (reference sequence). V gave up 2 bases and J gave up 4 bases, with 11 bases separating them. CDR3 amino acids: CASSYQQGGYGYTF. The CDR3 DNA reads TGTGCCAGCAGTTACCAGCAGGGAGGCTATGGCTACACCTTC.

This clonotype has ten or more counts. J is TRBJ1-5 and V is TRBV5-1, with a possible D match to TRBD1 (5 bases). The CDR3 has 15 amino acids. Trimming stripped 0 bases from V and 5 bases from J, with 12 bases between. Germline-derived CDR1 and CDR2 are SGHRS and YFSETQ. Here the CDR3 DNA reads TGCGCCAGCAGCTTGGGTCCAGGGAACGATCAGCCCCAGCATTTT. Translating it yields CASSLGPGNDQPQHF. Supplemented by reference TRBV5-1 and TRBJ1-5, the full variable domain reads KAGVTQTPRYLIKTRGQQVTLSCSPISGHRSVSWYQQTPGQGLQFLFEYFSETQRNKGNFPGRFSGRQFSNSRSEMNVSTLELGDSALYLCASSLGPGNDQPQHFGDGTRLSIL.

This clonotype was seen repeatedly, ten times or more. V is TRBV6-1 and J is TRBJ2-1; D unresolved. This CDR3 is built from 14 residues. CDR1 MNHNS and CDR2 SASEGT come from the germline V gene. Trimming removed 10 bases from V and 0 bases from J, with 13 bases in between. CDR3 sequence: CATYTHGSYNEQFF. The DNA for the CDR3 is TGTGCCACCTATACACACGGCTCCTACAATGAGCAGTTCTTC.

The table lists this clonotype with many counts. The rearrangement joins TRBV6-2 or TRBV6-3 to TRBJ2-7; D is ambiguous. With 2 bases removed from V and 0 bases from J, the gap between germline ends came to 8 bases. Looked up from germline, CDR1 is MNHEY and CDR2 is SVGEGT. The CDR3 loop spans 14 amino acids. In DNA form, the CDR3 reads TGTGCCAGCAGTTACCAGGAGAGCTCCTACGAGCAGTACTTC. This translates into CASSYQESSYEQYF.

The rearrangement links TRBV7-3 to TRBJ2-3; 9 bases agree with TRBD2. CDR3 length: 15 amino acids. Per germline, CDR1 SGHTA and CDR2 FQGTGA. J was trimmed by 5 bases and V by 1 base; bases with no gene match: 4. The CDR3 DNA follows: TGTGCCAGCAGCTTAAGCGGGGGGGCCCTAGATACGCAGTATTTT. Its protein is CASSLSGGALDTQYF.

This clonotype was seen once. One junction end does not reproduce the germline sequence, and a read error may be involved. This chain connects TRBV3-1 to TRBJ1-4; perhaps TRBD1 as D (6 bases). CDR3 length equals 17 residues. Per the germline V gene, CDR1 is LGHDT and CDR2 is YNNKEL (reference sequence). In nucleotides, the CDR3 is TGTGCCAGCAGCCAAGATCGAGGGTGGACAGTCAATGGAAAACTGTTTTTT. Amino acid sequence: CASSQDRGWTVNGKLFF.

This clonotype was detected only a few times. J is TRBJ1-5 and V is TRBV18; TRBD1 matches 9 bases. This CDR3 contains 16 residues. V gave up 3 bases and J gave up 5 bases; unmatched junction bases: 8. Germline V gene sequence: CDR1 KGHSH, CDR2 LQKENI. The CDR3 DNA follows: TGTGCCAGCTCACCTGCTCCGGGACAGGGTTATCAGCCCCAGCATTTT. Protein sequence: CASSPAPGQGYQPQHF. The whole variable domain, remainder taken from reference TRBV18 and TRBJ1-5, is NAGVMQNPRHLVRRRGQEARLRCSPMKGHSHVYWYRQLPEEGLKFMVYLQKENIIDESGMPKERFSAEFPKEGPSILRIQQVVRGDSAAYFCASSPAPGQGYQPQHFGDGTRLSIL.

In this sample, this clonotype turned up many times. This chain connects TRBV6-6 to TRBJ2-1; 7 nucleotides match TRBD2. Germline V CDR1 and CDR2: MNHNY, SVGAGI (reference sequence). V lost 1 base to trimming and J lost 6 bases; unmatched junction nucleotides: 15. The CDR3 is made up of 18 amino acids. The CDR3 spells CASSYYPLGREGPNEQFF. CDR3 DNA sequence: TGTGCCAGCAGTTACTACCCTCTGGGGAGGGAGGGCCCCAATGAGCAGTTCTTC.

This clonotype was recorded many times. V gene TRBV7-8 combines with J gene TRBJ2-1, with D unclear. This CDR3 contains 15 residues. The V end lost 0 bases, the J end lost 1 base, and 7 bases lay between the germline ends. From germline, CDR1 is SGHVS and CDR2 FQNEAQ. CDR3 amino acids: CASSLAVVSYNEQFF. In nucleotides, the CDR3 is TGTGCCAGCAGCTTAGCAGTGGTGTCCTACAATGAGCAGTTCTTC.

This clonotype was observed at least ten times. The chain uses TRBV2 and TRBJ1-2, with D uncertain. The V end lost 0 bases, the J end lost 7 bases, and 9 bases lay between the germline ends. Germline values: CDR1 SNHLY, CDR2 FYNNEI. The CDR3 is made up of 13 amino acids. The CDR3 region has the DNA TGTGCCAGCAGTGAAGCGGCCTCATCTGGCTACACCTTC. It codes for CASSEAASSGYTF.

At least ten counts were recorded for this clonotype. The CDR3 nucleotides are TGTGCCAGCAGTGAACCGGGAACGGAGACCCAGTACTTC. Its translation is CASSEPGTETQYF. This rearrangement joins TRBV2 to TRBJ2-5; a possible D gene is TRBD2 (5 bases). Trimming stripped 2 bases from V and 5 bases from J, with 9 bases between. The CDR3 spans 13 residues. Germline values: CDR1 SNHLY, CDR2 FYNNEI.

This clonotype came up many times. This chain connects TRBV18 to TRBJ2-3, with a weak D call TRBD2 (6 bases). The length of the CDR3 is 16 residues. V lost 3 bases, J lost 1 base, and 14 bases lay in between. Germline loops: CDR1 KGHSH, CDR2 LQKENI. The CDR3 DNA is TGTGCCAGCTCACCTTCCTCGGGACTGGGCACAGATACGCAGTATTTT. As protein: CASSPSSGLGTDTQYF.

In its sample, this clonotype was seen many times. V usage is TRBV5-1 and J usage is TRBJ1-4, with a weak D call TRBD1 (5 bases). CDR1 is SGHRS and CDR2 is YFSETQ in the germline V gene. This CDR3 comprises 14 residues. V lost 2 bases, J lost 6 bases, and 11 bases lay in between. The CDR3 DNA sequence: TGCGCCAGCAGCTTCCGACAGCCTGATGAAAAACTGTTTTTT. Amino acids: CASSFRQPDEKLFF.

V is TRBV7-8 and J is TRBJ2-4, with a tentative D call TRBD1 (5 bases). The germline V gene has CDR1 SGHVS and CDR2 FQNEAQ. The CDR3 has 16 residues. Trimming took 6 bases from V and 7 from J, leaving 22 bases between them. The CDR3 DNA is TGTGCCAGCAGTCAAGCCGCGGCAGGGAAAGGGAACATTCAGTACTTC. Translating it yields CASSQAAAGKGNIQYF.

In this sample, this clonotype turned up a few times. V gene TRBV4-3 combines with J gene TRBJ2-7; D is possibly TRBD1 (5 bases). Trimming cost V 2 bases and J 4 bases, with 15 bases left between them. The CDR3 totals 15 residues. Germline V gene lookup returns CDR1 LGHNA and CDR2 YSLEER. The CDR3, as DNA: TGCGCCAGCAGCCAATTATTACCAGGGAAGTACGAGCAGTACTTC. Residues: CASSQLLPGKYEQYF.